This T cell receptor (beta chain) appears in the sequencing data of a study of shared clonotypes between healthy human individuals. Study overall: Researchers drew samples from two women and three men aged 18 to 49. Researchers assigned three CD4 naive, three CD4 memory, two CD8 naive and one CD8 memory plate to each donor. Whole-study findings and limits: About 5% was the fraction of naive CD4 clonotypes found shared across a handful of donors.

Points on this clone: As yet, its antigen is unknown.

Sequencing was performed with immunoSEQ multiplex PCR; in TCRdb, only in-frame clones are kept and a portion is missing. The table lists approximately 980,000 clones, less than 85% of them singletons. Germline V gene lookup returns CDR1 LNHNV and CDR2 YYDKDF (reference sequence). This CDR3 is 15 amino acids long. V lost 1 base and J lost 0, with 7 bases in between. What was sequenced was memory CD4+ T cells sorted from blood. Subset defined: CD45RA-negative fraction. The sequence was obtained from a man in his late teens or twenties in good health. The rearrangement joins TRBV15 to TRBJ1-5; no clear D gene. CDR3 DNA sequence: TGTGCCACCAGCAGAGGGGATAATAGCAATCAGCCCCAGCATTTT. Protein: CATSRGDNSNQPQHF.